Each of the 20 T cell receptor beta chains below was sequenced from the same sample in a study of tumor and adjacent non-tumor tissue in lung cancer. The library came from three nested PCR rounds adapted from ARM-PCR protocols. TCRdb called the multiplex PCR reads again in MiXCR, with one record for every CDR3 protein. The sample contains about 80,000 distinct CDR3 sequences, roughly two thirds of which appear only once. This sample's RNA came from whole unsorted tissue. The sequenced material came from lung tumor tissue. The receptors shown here come from a woman aged 40 to 50 with non-small cell lung cancer.

Notes on this clonotype: One junction end does not reproduce the germline sequence, and a read error may be involved. The chain recombines TRBV10-2 with TRBJ2-7; D gene unclear. The length of the CDR3 is 13 residues. The germline V gene has CDR1 WSHSY and CDR2 SAAADI. In nucleotides, the CDR3 is TGCGCCAACACTCATGGATCGACCTACGAGCAGTCCTTC. It translates to CANTHGSTYEQSF.

Remarks on this clonotype: With a much larger clone just one base away, this may be a read error. The chain employs TRBV10-1 and TRBJ2-5, with D perhaps matching TRBD1 or TRBD2 (5 bases each). V gave up 7 bases and J gave up 6 bases, with 15 bases separating them. The CDR3 has 13 residues. Germline V gene data show CDR1 as WNHNN and CDR2 as SYGVQD (reference sequence). The chain's CDR3 is CASNSGSEKTQYF. CDR3 DNA: TGCGCCAGCAATTCAGGGAGCGAAAAGACCCAGTACTTC.

This clonotype was seen a handful of times. Mismatch with germline at one junction end may stem from a read error. This rearrangement joins TRBV4-1 to TRBJ1-1; D uncertain. This CDR3 has 16 residues. Looked up from germline, CDR1 is MGHRA and CDR2 is YSYEKL. The CDR3 sequence: CANSQGMATMNTEAFF. Here the CDR3 DNA reads TGCGCCAACAGCCAAGGCATGGCGACGATGAACACTGAAGCTTTCTTT.

Note on this clonotype: This CDR3 is missing its conserved last phenylalanine or tryptophan, likely due to a read error. The chain employs TRBV4-1 and TRBJ2-7; the D is unclear. Germline lookup yields CDR1 MGHRA and CDR2 YSYEKL. The CDR3 contains 13 residues. The CDR3 coding sequence is TGTGCCAGCAGCCAAGTGACCGCCTACGAGCAGTACCTC. Translating gives CASSQVTAYEQYL.

Comment on this clonotype: Likely a read error: the CDR3 ends without its conserved phenylalanine or tryptophan. In nucleotides, the CDR3 is TGCGCCAGCAGTTTGGGCTCGGTGCGAGGTGGTACGCAGTATTTA. Amino acids: CASSLGSVRGGTQYL. This chain connects TRBV6-2 or TRBV6-3 to TRBJ2-3; D not certain. The CDR3 totals 15 residues. Germline-derived CDR1 and CDR2 are MNHEY and SVGEGT.

Of note for this clonotype: This may arise from a read error, as a much more abundant clone is one base away. The rearrangement joins TRBV5-1 to TRBJ2-5; D possibly uses TRBD1 or TRBD2 (5 bases each). Trimming took off 4 bases at V and 7 bases at J, with 14 bases between the two ends. CDR1 SGHRS and CDR2 YFSETQ come from the germline V gene. CDR3 length: 13 amino acids. The CDR3 DNA sequence: TGCGCCAGCAGCGCCGACCCAGGGAGGACCCAGTACTTC. Residues: CASSADPGRTQYF.

The chain combines TRBV6-1 with TRBJ1-6; 8 bases are a match to TRBD1. V trimming: 4 bases; J trimming: 18 bases; junction bases outside the gene matches: 14. CDR1 is MNHNS and CDR2 is SASEGT in the germline V gene. The CDR3 runs 14 residues. The CDR3 loop is CASSGYRGNSPHHF. CDR3 in DNA: TGTGCCAGCAGTGGATACAGGGGGAATTCACCACACCACTTT.

Comments on this clonotype: A much more abundant neighbour one base away suggests this may be a read error. The rearrangement links TRBV5-6 to TRBJ1-5; a weak D match, TRBD1 (5 bases). Per the germline V gene, CDR1 is SGHDT and CDR2 is YYEEEE. This CDR3 has 16 amino acids. DNA for the CDR3: TGTGCCAGCAGCTTGAGGTTTGGGGGACTCAATCAGCCCAAGCATTTT. It encodes CASSLRFGGLNQPKHF.

In the case of this clonotype: The junction does not match germline at one end; this may be a read error. The rearrangement uses TRBV14 and TRBJ2-3; a weak D match, TRBD2 (6 bases). Germline V lookup: CDR1 SGHDN, CDR2 FVKESK. The CDR3 consists of 17 residues. The CDR3 reads CVSSQDAGIDGTDTQYF. In DNA form, the CDR3 reads TGTGTCAGCAGCCAAGACGCGGGAATTGATGGTACAGATACGCAATATTTT.

The genes are TRBV20-1 and TRBJ2-7, with D unresolved. V was shortened by 6 bases and J by 4 bases, with 19 bases between the two germline ends. CDR1 is DFQATT and CDR2 is SNEGSKA in the germline V gene (reference sequence). This CDR3 spans 14 amino acids. CDR3 bases: TGCAGTGCCCACCCTATAACGGGCCGATACGAGCAGTACTTC. This codes for CSAHPITGRYEQYF.

Details on this clonotype: Relative to the germline gene, one junction end is altered; a read error may explain this. The CDR3 spells CSARSSCPGVLF. Here the CDR3 DNA reads TGCAGTGCTAGAAGCAGTTGTCCTGGGGTCCTTTTC. This chain joins TRBV20-1 and TRBJ2-7, with unresolved D. In germline, CDR1 is DFQATT, CDR2 SNEGSKA (reference sequence). CDR3 length: 12 residues.

Concerning this clonotype itself: One junction end does not reproduce the germline sequence, and a read error may be involved. The gene calls are TRBV10-1 and TRBJ2-1, with a weak D call TRBD1 (6 bases). This CDR3 is built from 13 residues. Germline V CDR1 and CDR2: WNHNN, SYGVQD (reference sequence). CDR3 nucleotides: TGCGCCAATAGTGAGGAACAGGGCCATGAACAGTTCTTC. It translates to CANSEEQGHEQFF.

Comments on this clonotype: The junction departs from germline at one end; a sequencing error may be responsible. This chain connects TRBV5-1 to TRBJ2-1, with a possible D match to TRBD1 (5 bases). Germline loops: CDR1 SGHRS, CDR2 YFSETQ. The CDR3 consists of 13 residues. The CDR3 protein is CASNDIQGYERFF. The CDR3 DNA reads as TGCGCCAGCAATGATATCCAGGGCTATGAGCGGTTCTTC.

As regards this clonotype: One junction end does not reproduce the germline sequence, and a read error may be involved. The chain combines TRBV11-1 with TRBJ2-3; D not certain. CDR3 length: 15 amino acids. Germline V gives CDR1 SGHAT, CDR2 FQDESV (reference sequence). The CDR3 DNA reads TGTGCCAGCAGCTTGGGTTTTCGGTCCACAGATATGCAGTATTTT. Translation gives CASSLGFRSTDMQYF.

J is TRBJ2-7 and V is TRBV10-3, with D possibly TRBD2 on 6 matching bases. Germline CDR1 reads ENHRY; CDR2 reads SYGVKD. The CDR3 contains 10 residues. CDR3 in DNA: TGTACCTCGGGGGAACCTGAGCAGTACTTC. The encoded protein is CTSGEPEQYF.

Concerning this clonotype: Germline is not matched at one junction end, which may reflect a read error. CDR3 DNA: TGTAGCGTCCCCGGGGGCGGGAGGCCAGGGGAGCAGTTCTTC. Its protein product is CSVPGGGRPGEQFF. This chain links TRBV29-1 with TRBJ2-1; 8 nucleotides match TRBD2. The length of the CDR3 is 14 residues. Germline CDR1 and CDR2: SQVTM and ANQGSEA.

Note on this clonotype: Given a much more abundant clone one base away, this may be a read error. In DNA form, the CDR3 reads TGCGCCAGCAGACCGGGACAGGTGGGGCAAGAGACCCGGTACTTC. Protein sequence: CASRPGQVGQETRYF. The chain employs TRBV5-1 and TRBJ2-5; 8 positions agree with TRBD1. Germline V gives CDR1 SGHRS, CDR2 YFSETQ. CDR3 length: 15 amino acids.

The V call is TRBV7-9, the J call TRBJ2-3, with D possibly TRBD2 on 5 matching bases. The CDR3 has 14 residues. CDR1 is SEHNR, CDR2 FQNEAQ, per germline (reference sequence). With 2 bases removed from V and 3 bases from J, the gap between germline ends came to 9 bases. The CDR3 region has the DNA TGTGCCAGCAGCTTAACCGGGATAACAGATACGCAGTATTTT. This sequence encodes CASSLTGITDTQYF.

Worth noting for this clonotype: The conserved phenylalanine or tryptophan normally closing the CDR3 is absent here, so this likely arose from a read error. The chain combines TRBV11-3 with TRBJ2-1, with unresolved D. The germline V gene encodes CDR1 SGHNT and CDR2 YENEEA. The CDR3 length is 14 residues. As DNA, the CDR3 is TGTGTCAGCAGCATAACAGAGTGTTGGTATGAGCAGTTCATC. Its translation: CVSSITECWYEQFI.

In this sample, this clonotype turned up a few times. The gene calls are TRBV5-1 and TRBJ2-7, with 8 bases lining up with TRBD1. The CDR3 has 16 residues. V dropped 0 bases and J dropped 4; count of bases not matched to a gene: 9. Germline V CDR1 and CDR2: SGHRS, YFSETQ. This CDR3 is CASSLDGSGGRYEQYF. CDR3 coding DNA: TGCGCCAGCAGCTTGGATGGCTCAGGGGGCAGGTACGAGCAGTACTTC.